This T cell receptor beta chain emerged from a study of CD4+ T cells in melanoma (dated by TCRdb to between 2021 and 2024). In the study overall: Neoantigen-specific CD4+ T cells in human melanoma were investigated in the study.

From the germline V gene (reference sequence), CDR1 is MNHNY and CDR2 is SVGAGI. The CDR3 measures 15 amino acids from cysteine to phenylalanine. This entry keeps only the CDR3 DNA: 45 bases, framed from base 1. V and J lose 0 bases and 0 bases, and a span of 5 bases separates them. The library relied on the immunoSEQ multiplex PCR assay. TCRdb took over this immuneACCESS table, retaining in-frame rearrangements with V and J assigned. Such tables are incomplete; in checked studies, under half of the missing clones stem from an unresolved V gene, and the remainder is unexplained. The sample table shows about 140,000 clones, and about nine tenths are seen once. Clones ranked in the top ten supply more than 1.5% of the sample. Study-wide conclusions, independent of this receptor: The report described a correlation between neoantigen-specific CD4+ T cells and the function of CD8+ T cells, macrophages and B cells. Diverse differentiation states were reported to be shown by neoantigen-specific CD4+ T cells in melanoma.

Details on this clone: Its specific antigen is unknown. Base qualities are not provided; no much larger clone lies one nucleotide away.

Patients with melanoma were used as donors. The V and J segments used are TRBV6-6 and TRBJ1-4; too little of a D gene remains to name it. The TCR was taken from a human donor with melanoma. The DNA is as follows: TGTGCCAGCAGTTACTCCGGTGCAACTAATGAAAAACTGTTTTTT. This yields the protein CASSYSGATNEKLFF.